This TCR beta chain was documented in a study of blood T cell repertoires in COVID-19. About the study: The samples span acute and convalescent COVID-19 from the United States, Italy and Spain. Sources were T cells, B-cell-depleted T cells, or PBMCs; the material itself was cDNA or gDNA.

As processed by the authors: The assay estimated nucleated cells by amplifying reference gene primers. Repertoires were generated with immunoSEQ multiplex PCR, while TCRdb's copy carries only in-frame clones and drops some. That table is the source of V, J and clone size, and D and trimming were worked out from the DNA. The sample includes over 200,000 clones, roughly 90% seen only once; the top ten take 1.9%. On this clone itself: In the same sample, other DNA sequences code for this CDR3.

The germline V gene has CDR1 SGHRS and CDR2 YFSETQ. This CDR3 is built from 14 residues. The V end lost 4 bases, the J end lost 3 bases, and 11 bases lay between the germline ends. The sequence was collected from a man aged 35 to 55 with active or convalescent COVID-19. Sequenced sample: peripheral blood. The chain recombines TRBV5-1 with TRBJ2-1; perhaps TRBD2 as D (5 bases). In DNA form, the CDR3 reads TGCGCCAGCAGCCCTGGGAGCGGCTACAATGAGCAGTTCTTC. This gives the protein CASSPGSGYNEQFF.